This T cell receptor (beta chain) was captured in a study of immune cell composition in non-small cell lung cancer. General study findings and limits: Overall clonality, unlike maximal tumour-associated clone frequency, did not predict TIL reactivity. Clones >0.5% enriched in tumour were rarer in adenocarcinoma (roughly 35%) than squamous (approximately 80%).

The CDR3 spans 15 residues. Germline lookup yields CDR1 GTSNPN and CDR2 SVGIG (reference sequence). V lost 3 bases and J lost 4; bases outside the gene matches: 9. A remark on this clone: Its specificity is not known.

The repertoire was sequenced with immunoSEQ multiplex PCR; TCRdb's copy has only in-frame clones and lacks some. The table has over 2,000 clones, approximately 72% seen once. Sequencing was performed on lung tumor tissue. This sequence was found in a human donor with non-small cell lung cancer. The rearrangement joins TRBV30 to TRBJ1-5; 7 nucleotides agree with TRBD1. This CDR3 is CAWSLGGSHNQPQHF. The CDR3 bases are TGTGCCTGGAGCCTAGGGGGCAGTCATAATCAGCCCCAGCATTTT.